The 13 T cell receptor beta chains presented below share a single source sample, sequenced in a study of blood T cell repertoires in COVID-19 (dated by TCRdb to 2018 to 2020). The method was the immunoSEQ multiplex PCR assay. What TCRdb holds here is the immuneACCESS table cut down to in-frame rearrangements. Part of the clones is not present; checked against another copy, under half of the missing clones reflect an unresolved V gene, and the others are unexplained. The sample table contains 250,000 to 300,000 clones; only one count was recorded for about 70% of them. Of the sample, 3% to 3.5% is held by the ten largest clones. Sequenced input: peripheral blood. These receptors were collected from an elderly woman with acute or convalescent COVID-19.

This sequence joins TRBV5-1 and TRBJ1-4; possible D gene TRBD1, 5 bases. There are 15 residues in the CDR3. With 5 bases removed from V and 5 bases from J, the gap between germline ends came to 16 bases. The V gene's germline CDR1 is SGHRS and CDR2 YFSETQ. CDR3 sequence: CASRFTTVPNEKLFF. As DNA, the CDR3 is TGCGCCAGCAGATTTACGACAGTCCCGAATGAAAAACTGTTTTTT.

The chain uses TRBV3-1 (or the pseudogene TRBV3-2) and TRBJ2-3; D not resolved. The CDR3 contains 12 residues. The V gene's germline CDR1 is LGHDT and CDR2 YNNKEL (reference sequence). Trimming removed 4 bases from V and 4 bases from J, with 6 bases in between. CDR3 residues: CASSRSADTQYF. The CDR3 DNA reads TGTGCCAGCAGCCGCAGCGCAGATACGCAGTATTTT.

V is TRBV4-1 and J is TRBJ2-1, with a possible D match to TRBD2 (6 bases). The CDR3 contains 14 residues. V was cut by 2 bases and J by 9 bases, with 14 bases left in between. CDR1 and CDR2 (germline): MGHRA, YSYEKL. The CDR3 DNA reads as TGCGCCAGCAGCCAAAATCGGGAGTACGGTGAGCAGTTCTTC. Protein sequence: CASSQNREYGEQFF.

In DNA form, the CDR3 reads TGTGCCAGCAGCTTACAGGGGTTTATCGCCGGGGAGCTGTTTTTT. Translation: CASSLQGFIAGELFF. This chain joins TRBV7-2 and TRBJ2-2; perhaps TRBD1 as D (6 bases). The germline gives CDR1 SGHTA, CDR2 FQGNSA. This CDR3 has 15 amino acids. Trimming removed 2 bases at V and 6 bases at J, with 13 bases between.

The chain links TRBV9 to TRBJ1-2; D is unclear. The CDR3 extends over 15 amino acids. The V end lost 2 bases, the J end lost 0 bases, and 11 bases lay between the germline ends. CDR1 is SGDLS, CDR2 YYNGEE, per germline. The CDR3 bases are TGTGCCAGCAGCGTTAGCAGCACTACTAACTATGGCTACACCTTC. This translates into CASSVSSTTNYGYTF.

CDR3 amino acids: CASSEGGRPLNQPQHF. As DNA, the CDR3 is TGTGCCAGCAGTGAAGGGGGCCGCCCACTCAATCAGCCCCAGCATTTT. The V call is TRBV2, the J call TRBJ1-5; tentatively, D is TRBD1 (5 bases). CDR3 size: 16 residues. From germline, CDR1 is SNHLY and CDR2 FYNNEI. Trimming left V 1 base short and J 3 bases short, with 13 bases between.

As DNA, the CDR3 is TGTGCCAGCGATATGGATGGGGGGTACCGCCTGGAGCAGTACTTC. Its protein is CASDMDGGYRLEQYF. V and J are TRBV5-5 and TRBJ2-7; D might be TRBD2 (6 bases). This CDR3 spans 15 amino acids. The germline gives CDR1 SGHKS, CDR2 YYEKEE (reference sequence). V was cut by 7 bases and J by 7 bases, with 24 bases left in between.

The rearrangement links TRBV7-9 to TRBJ2-2; 7 positions agree with TRBD1. The germline V gene has CDR1 SEHNR and CDR2 FQNEAQ (reference sequence). Unmatched junction bases numbered 6, after V lost 8 bases and J lost 3 bases. This CDR3 is 14 amino acids long. As DNA, the CDR3 is TGTGCCAGCCGGTCCCAGGGGGACACCGGGGAGCTGTTTTTT. It codes for CASRSQGDTGELFF.

The gene calls are TRBV19 and TRBJ1-4, with D tentatively TRBD1 (5 bases). From germline, CDR1 is LNHDA and CDR2 SQIVND (reference sequence). Trimming took off 3 bases at V and 0 bases at J, with 8 bases between the two ends. The length of the CDR3 is 15 residues. The CDR3 region is CASSIGQPTNEKLFF. CDR3 nucleotides: TGTGCCAGTAGTATCGGACAACCAACTAATGAAAAACTGTTTTTT.

This clone was seen a few times. The CDR3 DNA sequence: TGTGCCAGCACTCTGGGGGGTTTGGACACTGAAGCTTTCTTT. Amino acid sequence: CASTLGGLDTEAFF. The chain is built from TRBV6-5 and TRBJ1-1; D is perhaps TRBD1 (5 bases). The CDR3 is made up of 14 amino acids. Germline V gene sequence: CDR1 MNHEY, CDR2 SVGAGI. The germline V and J ends were trimmed by 7 bases and 3 bases, with 15 bases remaining between them.

The V gene is TRBV6-1, the J gene TRBJ2-6; no definite D call. The CDR3 consists of 15 residues. With 1 base removed from V and 4 bases from J, the gap between germline ends came to 8 bases. The germline gives CDR1 MNHNS, CDR2 SASEGT. CDR3 DNA: TGTGCCAGCAGTGAAGGCACTCTCGGGGCCAACGTCCTGACTTTC. It encodes CASSEGTLGANVLTF.

The V and J genes are TRBV6-5 and TRBJ1-3, with D perhaps matching TRBD1 (5 bases). CDR3 length: 14 amino acids. V lost 2 bases and J lost 8, with 13 bases in between. Germline V lookup: CDR1 MNHEY, CDR2 SVGAGI. CDR3 coding DNA: TGTGCCAGCAGTTACGCGTACCCGGGGGACACCATATATTTT. Its protein product is CASSYAYPGDTIYF.

The chain recombines TRBV3-1 (or the pseudogene TRBV3-2) with TRBJ2-1; D might be TRBD1 (6 bases). The CDR3 consists of 19 residues. Looked up from germline, CDR1 is LGHDT and CDR2 is YNNKEL (reference sequence). Trimming stripped 1 base from V and 3 bases from J, with 22 bases between. This chain's CDR3 is CASSQANTMDRKNYNEQFF. The CDR3 DNA reads as TGTGCCAGCAGCCAAGCCAATACTATGGACAGAAAGAACTACAATGAGCAGTTCTTC.